This TCR beta chain appears in the sequencing data of a study of shared clonotypes between healthy human individuals. Study-wide context: The cohort had two women and three men, ages 18 to 49. Overall study findings and caveats: Sampling covered blood only; tissue repertoires likely differ.

Germline lookup yields CDR1 MNHNY and CDR2 SVGAGI (reference sequence). Trimming took 4 bases from V and 0 from J, leaving 10 bases between them. This CDR3 comprises 14 residues. Using immunoSEQ multiplex PCR, the repertoire was profiled, and TCRdb retains in-frame clones only, with some absent. The profile shows a few million clones, more than 80% of them singletons. Points on this clone: Its matching antigen is unknown.

Each of the donors was a healthy adult who was HIV-negative and had not had a recent acute infection or vaccination. Nashville, Tennessee was home to all donors, each a Caucasian adult. The receptor's source is a man aged 18-30 years in good health. The gene calls are TRBV6-6 and TRBJ2-7; D is possibly TRBD2 (5 bases). Source material: naive CD4+ T cells sorted from blood. Described subset: CD45RA+ positively selected. CDR3 coding DNA: TGTGCCAGCAGTTGGGAGTCGGGCTCCTACGAGCAGTACTTC. It yields the protein CASSWESGSYEQYF.